Listed below are T cell receptor beta chains from one sample, sequenced in a study of shared clonotypes between healthy human individuals. Using immunoSEQ multiplex PCR, the repertoire was profiled, and TCRdb retains in-frame clones only, with some absent. The sample includes millions of clones, about 92% of them seen just once. The sample was naive CD4+ T cells from PBMCs. The source is a man aged 18 to 29 in good health. Some clones in this sample may be carry-over from other donors' samples. The CDR3 runs from the conserved cysteine through the conserved F or W. Each record gives: V gene, clone size, D gene, J gene, CDR3 protein. The D gene is left open where the match is weak. Some rows mark clone size as missing; the rest say once, few, many or name a class of expanded clone.

TRBV7-8	once	NA	TRBJ2-7	CASSLTGLGRGWYF
TRBV28	NA	NA	TRBJ2-1	CASKSSNEQFF
TRBV2	NA	NA	TRBJ2-4	CASSYRENIQYF
TRBV5-1	NA	TRBD2	TRBJ2-7	CASSRQLAEAYEQYF
TRBV19	NA	NA	TRBJ1-1	CASSRELNTEAFF
TRBV2	NA	TRBD1	TRBJ1-1	CASSTTGGAYTEAFF
TRBV4-1	NA	NA	TRBJ2-2	CASSQRQGKTGELFF
TRBV28	NA	NA	TRBJ2-1	CASSAGTYPHEQFF
TRBV5-1	NA	NA	TRBJ2-2	CASSLDSNTGELFF
TRBV13	once	NA	TRBJ1-1	CASSLPRISTEAFF
TRBV19	NA	NA	TRBJ1-5	CASSIGVQQGITWPQHF
TRBV5-1	NA	NA	TRBJ2-7	CASRRGDEQYF
TRBV9	NA	TRBD2	TRBJ2-1	CASSVSSGLSYNEQFF
TRBV7-2	NA	TRBD2	TRBJ2-1	CASSGTSGIGEQFF
TRBV9	NA	TRBD2	TRBJ2-1	CASSVALAGGAYNEQFF
TRBV2	NA	NA	TRBJ2-2	CASRRQLNTGELFF
TRBV2	NA	TRBD1	TRBJ1-1	CASTYGQGLAQAFF
TRBV12-5	NA	NA	TRBJ2-1	CASGLLGSDEQFF
TRBV5-1	NA	NA	TRBJ2-2	CASHSGNTGELFF
TRBV7-2	NA	NA	TRBJ1-1	CASSFGGRNTEAFF
TRBV27	few	NA	TRBJ1-2	CASSLSKGYYGYTF
TRBV21-1	NA	NA	TRBJ1-5	CASSKVRVNQPQHF
TRBV19	NA	NA	TRBJ1-5	CASSPTPNQPQHF
TRBV4-1	NA	NA	TRBJ1-6	CASSQVLNSPLHF
TRBV6-5	NA	NA	TRBJ1-4	CASSIRGSNEKLFF
TRBV18	NA	NA	TRBJ1-1	CASSPGAGTEAFF
TRBV28	NA	NA	TRBJ2-7	CASSLSDLSEQYF
TRBV30	NA	NA	TRBJ1-4	CAWSVGQGGGEKLFF